This section outlines one T cell receptor (beta chain) sequence together with its context. What it binds is unknown. This sample was included in a study of CXCR3-negative and CXCR3-positive naive CD8 T cells. The method, 5' RACE with UMI labels, was used to prepare the TRB cDNA libraries. TCRdb re-called the 5' RACE reads and gives one entry per CDR3 protein, without DNA. This sample lists some 140,000 distinct CDR3 sequences; its ten largest clones have about 0.48%. Findings of the study overall: Naive CXCR3-negative and CXCR3-positive cells had similar TRBV-TRBJ usage; memory differed. In CXCR3-positive naive cells, the TRB CDR3s were more hydrophobic than in CXCR3-negative naive cells.

Sequencing used naive CXCR3+ CD8+ T cells from blood. Subset specified: CD45RO-CCR7+CD27+CD95- naive CD8+ T cells expressing CXCR3 (TNR3+). The source of this sequence is a human donor in good health. Some clones in this sample may be carry-over from other donors' samples.

The CDR3 reads CASSYGRGTEAFF. This chain links TRBV6-5 with TRBJ1-1. Germline CDR1 MNHEY, CDR2 SVGAGI. The CDR3 runs to 13 residues.